The 8 T cell receptor beta chains listed next were all sequenced from one sample in a study of cytomegalovirus exposure and HLA in healthy donors. It was with 60 Vbeta and 13 Jbeta primers that the PCR ran. Profiled with immunoSEQ multiplex PCR; TCRdb holds only in-frame clones, not every one. The table records around 110,000 clones, about 81% of them present only once. The sample comprised PBMCs. All receptors come from a male donor in good health and CMV-seropositive.

This clone appeared a few times. The rearrangement joins TRBV28 to TRBJ2-1; no clear D gene. V lost 8 bases to trimming and J lost 4 bases, with 9 bases between them. The germline gives CDR1 MDHEN, CDR2 SYDVKM. This CDR3 spans 12 amino acids. The CDR3 region has the DNA TGTGCCAGCTGTCTTCGTTACAATGAGCAGTTCTTC. This encodes CASCLRYNEQFF.

A few counts support this clone. This chain uses TRBV20-1 with TRBJ2-7; D is ambiguous. CDR3 length: 11 residues. The ends were cut back, 0 bases at V and 12 bases at J, with 12 bases in the middle. Germline V gene sequence: CDR1 DFQATT, CDR2 SNEGSKA (reference sequence). The CDR3 DNA is TGCAGTGCTAGAGATTATCTAGACCCGTACTTC. The encoded protein is CSARDYLDPYF.

This chain links TRBV28 with TRBJ2-7; 7 nucleotides match TRBD1. V lost 8 bases, J lost 0 bases, and 7 bases stayed unmatched. This CDR3 region has 14 residues. Germline V CDR1 and CDR2: MDHEN, SYDVKM. The DNA for the CDR3 is TGTGCCAGCGACACCGGGACAGCCTCCTACGAGCAGTACTTC. Protein sequence: CASDTGTASYEQYF.

In this sample, this clone turned up a few times. The CDR3 DNA sequence: TGTGCCAGTAGCAATGCCCTGGGACAGGGAATGAATCAGCCCCAGCATTTT. Translated, it gives CASSNALGQGMNQPQHF. The V gene is TRBV19, the J gene TRBJ1-5, with TRBD1 matching over 9 bases. From germline, CDR1 is LNHDA and CDR2 SQIVND (reference sequence). The CDR3 contains 17 residues. V shed 6 bases and J 4 bases; nucleotides not matched to a gene: 13. The whole variable domain, filled in from reference TRBV19 and TRBJ1-5, reads DGGITQSPKYLFRKEGQNVTLSCEQNLNHDAMYWYRQDPGQGLRLIYYSQIVNDFQKGDIAEGYSVSREKKESFPLTVTSAQKNPTAFYLCASSNALGQGMNQPQHFGDGTRLSIL.

This sequence joins TRBV7-9 and TRBJ2-7, with D hard to call. V lost 5 bases to trimming and J lost 0 bases, with 5 bases between them. The CDR3 has 12 residues. Germline-derived CDR1 and CDR2 are SEHNR and FQNEAQ (reference sequence). The CDR3 loop reads CASSPSSYEQYF. DNA of the CDR3: TGTGCCAGCAGCCCTAGCTCCTACGAGCAGTACTTC. The variable domain in full, with the rest retrieved from reference TRBV7-9 and TRBJ2-7, is DTGVSQNPRHKITKRGQNVTFRCDPISEHNRLYWYRQTLGQGPEFLTYFQNEAQLEKSRLLSDRFSAERPKGSFSTLEIQRTEQGDSAMYLCASSPSSYEQYFGPGTRLTVT.

The chain combines TRBV27 with TRBJ2-1; D possibly corresponds to TRBD2 (6 bases). Germline CDR1 MNHEY, CDR2 SMNVEV (reference sequence). Trimming took 6 bases from V and 1 from J, leaving 16 bases between them. The CDR3 is made up of 16 amino acids. The CDR3 is CASSLEGIPSYNEQFF. The CDR3 coding sequence is TGTGCCAGCAGCCTGGAGGGGATACCGTCCTACAATGAGCAGTTCTTC.

CDR3 amino acids: CASSLTGQGGNQPQHF. The CDR3 region has the DNA TGTGCCAGCAGCTTAACCGGACAGGGGGGCAATCAGCCCCAGCATTTT. The V gene is TRBV28, the J gene TRBJ1-5, with 10 bases identical to TRBD1. J lost 2 bases, V lost 6 bases, and 7 bases had no gene match. Germline CDR1 reads MDHEN; CDR2 reads SYDVKM. The CDR3 spans 16 residues.

The chain uses TRBV7-2 and TRBJ1-1, with TRBD1 matching over 9 bases. The CDR3 extends over 17 amino acids. The V gene end was trimmed by 1 base and the J gene end by 5 bases; junction bases not matched to a gene: 11. The V gene's germline CDR1 is SGHTA and CDR2 FQGNSA. Here the CDR3 DNA reads TGTGCCAGCAGCTTAGGAGGACAGGGGAGGCCGTGGACTGAAGCTTTCTTT. It encodes CASSLGGQGRPWTEAFF.